The 11 T cell receptor beta chains listed next were all sequenced from one sample in a study of T-cell reconstitution after alpha-beta-depleted transplantation in children. Unique molecular identifiers were incorporated when the TCRbeta library was constructed. TCRdb re-analysed the PCR reads in MiXCR, keeping a single row per CDR3 protein. Here the sample spans roughly 350,000 distinct CDR3 sequences, around 15% being singletons. Sample: PBMCs, mostly from graft donor cells, taken 360 days after TCRalphabeta/CD19-depleted stem cell transplant. The receptors derive from a male patient aged 2-15 years who had a stem cell transplant for acute lymphoblastic leukemia, so the T cells may come from the graft donor.

The V call is TRBV2, the J call TRBJ2-1; D ambiguous. V lost 2 bases and J lost 12, with 11 bases in between. CDR1 SNHLY and CDR2 FYNNEI come from the germline V gene. This CDR3 contains 12 residues. CDR3 nucleotide sequence: TGTGCCAGCAGTGAACAGTTAAGGGCGCAGTTCTTC. Protein: CASSEQLRAQFF.

This clonotype was seen a few times. The rearrangement uses TRBV6-1 and TRBJ2-5; the D gene is possibly TRBD2 (6 bases). V was clipped by 6 bases and J by 4 bases, with 12 bases between them. The CDR3 loop spans 13 amino acids. The germline gives CDR1 MNHNS, CDR2 SASEGT. CDR3 region: CASRPGLIETQYF. The CDR3 DNA sequence: TGTGCCAGCAGACCGGGACTGATAGAGACCCAGTACTTC.

Only a few counts were recorded for this clonotype. The chain uses TRBV28 and TRBJ2-3; D gene ambiguous. This CDR3 contains 12 residues. Per germline, CDR1 MDHEN and CDR2 SYDVKM. V lost 6 bases and J lost 5, with 9 bases in between. CDR3 region: CASRGSVDTQYF. The DNA of the CDR3 is TGTGCCAGCAGGGGCTCGGTAGATACGCAGTATTTT.

In this sample, this clonotype turned up a few times. The J gene is TRBJ2-7, the V gene TRBV10-2, with TRBD2 matching 9 bases. The CDR3 is 12 residues long. V shed 3 bases and J 12 bases; nucleotides not matched to a gene: 6. Germline lookup yields CDR1 WSHSY and CDR2 SAAADI. CDR3 DNA: TGCGCCAGCAGTGATCACCTAGCGGGAACGTACTTC. Translated: CASSDHLAGTYF.

The chain couples TRBV4-2 to TRBJ2-1; 10 nucleotides align to TRBD1. Germline V gives CDR1 LGHNA, CDR2 YNFKEQ. This CDR3 is 17 amino acids long. After removal of 1 base from V and 4 bases from J, the junction contained 7 bases not matched to a gene. CDR3: CASSQAEWDRGYNEQFF. Written as DNA, the CDR3 is TGTGCCAGCAGCCAAGCAGAGTGGGACAGGGGTTACAATGAGCAGTTCTTC.

V is TRBV20-1 and J is TRBJ2-7; TRBD2 matches at 7 bases. CDR3 length equals 15 residues. Germline CDR1 is DFQATT and CDR2 is SNEGSKA (reference sequence). V was pared by 3 bases and J by 1 base, with 9 bases of the junction left unmatched. CDR3 coding DNA: TGCAGTGCTAGTCCGACTAGCTGGGGGTCCTACGAGCAGTACTTC. Its translation: CSASPTSWGSYEQYF.

The CDR3 sequence is CASSLTTSGFSYEQYF. CDR3 DNA: TGTGCCAGCAGTCTAACAACTAGCGGATTCTCCTACGAGCAGTACTTC. The rearrangement links TRBV27 to TRBJ2-7, with 8 bases that match TRBD2. Germline values: CDR1 MNHEY, CDR2 SMNVEV (reference sequence). This CDR3 comprises 16 residues. J lost 0 bases, V lost 5 bases, and 9 bases had no gene match.

This clonotype has a handful of counts. The rearrangement links TRBV20-1 to TRBJ2-7; the match to TRBD2 covers 7 bases. V was pared by 0 bases and J by 0 bases, with 14 bases of the junction left unmatched. There are 18 residues in the CDR3. Germline V CDR1 and CDR2: DFQATT, SNEGSKA (reference sequence). CDR3: CSARDKNKAGLSSYEQYF. The CDR3, as DNA: TGCAGTGCTAGAGACAAGAACAAAGCGGGGTTAAGCTCCTACGAGCAGTACTTC.

The sample holds a few counts of this clonotype. This chain connects TRBV4-1 to TRBJ1-2; D is undetermined. Trimming took 1 base from V and 8 from J, leaving 14 bases between them. The CDR3 is 14 residues long. In germline, CDR1 is MGHRA, CDR2 YSYEKL. Written as DNA, the CDR3 is TGCGCCAGCAGCCAAGTCCTCGAGCTGGGAGGCTACACCTTC. Its protein is CASSQVLELGGYTF.

This clonotype was seen ten or more times. The rearrangement joins TRBV13 to TRBJ2-3; the D gene is possibly TRBD1 (6 bases). The germline V gene has CDR1 PRHDT and CDR2 FYEKMQ (reference sequence). The CDR3 contains 15 residues. Deletions cut 1 base from V and 3 bases from J, with 11 bases between. Written as DNA, the CDR3 is TGTGCCAGCAGCTTAGCAGGGGTCGGGACAGATACGCAGTATTTT. Translating gives CASSLAGVGTDTQYF.

The V and J genes are TRBV7-2 and TRBJ1-4, with D unclear. The length of the CDR3 is 16 residues. V was pared by 5 bases and J by 11 bases, with 24 bases between. Germline V gives CDR1 SGHTA, CDR2 FQGNSA. This CDR3 reads CASSPVLAPGTEKLFF. The CDR3 nucleotides read TGTGCCAGCAGCCCAGTACTCGCACCGGGTACGGAGAAACTGTTTTTT.